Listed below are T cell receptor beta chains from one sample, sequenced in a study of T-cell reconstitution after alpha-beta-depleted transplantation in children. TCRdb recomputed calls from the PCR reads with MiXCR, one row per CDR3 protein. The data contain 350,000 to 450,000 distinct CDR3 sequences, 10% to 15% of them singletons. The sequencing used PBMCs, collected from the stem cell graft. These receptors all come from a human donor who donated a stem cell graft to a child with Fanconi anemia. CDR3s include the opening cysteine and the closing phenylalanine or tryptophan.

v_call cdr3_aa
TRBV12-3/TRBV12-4 CACSLFTGGLKVNTEAFF
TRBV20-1 CSAALRETQYF
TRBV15 CATSRKAGNTDTQYF
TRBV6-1 CASSPETGASSNEQFF
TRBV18 CASSQLPWRADIQETQYF
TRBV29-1 CSVLGEATDTQYF
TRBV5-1 CASSFGTGSTGELFF
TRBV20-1 CSLAYPDRSSYEQYF
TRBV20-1 CSGTGANYGYTF
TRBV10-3 CAISDVQYRQPQHF
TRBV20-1 CSASTGSVYEQYF
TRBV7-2 CASSLSREGGNTIYF
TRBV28 CASTTPGATEAFF
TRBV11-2 CASSLDEETQYF
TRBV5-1 CASSGGNNEKLFF
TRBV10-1 CASSGTVRSNTGELFF
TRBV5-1 CASRRQPEYNEQFF
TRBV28 CASSFRRNTGELFF
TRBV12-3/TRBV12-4 CASSFGLAGGVHEQYF
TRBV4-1 CASSQVLVTYEQYF
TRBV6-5 CASSYSNTEAFF
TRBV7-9 CASSLALAATNEKLFF
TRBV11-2 CASVRQGYNEQFF
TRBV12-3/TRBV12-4 CASSSRTGPYEQYF
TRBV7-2 CASSLVSGGTGEQFF
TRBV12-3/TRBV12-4 CASSPTGENYGYTF
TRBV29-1 CSVERPPETQYF
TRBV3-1 CASSQDLGYNEQFF
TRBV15 CATSSHRDRGLEQFF
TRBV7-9 CASSPQGSYNSPLHF
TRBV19 CASSVTGGYNEQFF
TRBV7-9 CASSITGPHSYGYTF
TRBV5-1 CASSTGTEGSEQYF
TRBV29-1 CSGRLAGGTDTQYF
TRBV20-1 CSARGTSGGLYNEQFF
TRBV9 CFLVYEQFF
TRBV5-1 CASSLAGNTGELFF
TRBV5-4 CASRSTGALNTEAFF
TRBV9 CASSAGQDYEQYF
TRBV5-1 CASSTPPNTGELFF
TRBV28 CASSTIRGQTYNEQFF
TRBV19 CASSTSGVSYNEQFF
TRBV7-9 CASSPIPGASDTEAFF
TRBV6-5 CASSYPGQGAGNTIYF
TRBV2 CASSQLTGTNEQFF
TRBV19 CASSITGANYGYTF
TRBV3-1 CASSQGTGGNSPLHF
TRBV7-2 CASSLDQGGNTEAFF
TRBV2 CASRDQDRLNYGYTF
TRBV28 CASRPGTSYNEQFF
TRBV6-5 CATGRDRGNAFF
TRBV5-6 CASSLRGVDSEAFF
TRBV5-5 CASSLTAAGGDTEAFF